Included here is one TCR beta chain sequence, with context. The antigen is undetermined. Through a sample-barcoded 5' primer and a J-beta primer mix, a second PCR was run for roughly 6 to 11 cycles. TCRdb reanalysed the 5' RACE reads using MiXCR and keeps one entry per CDR3 protein. The data contain about 900,000 distinct CDR3 sequences, 60% to 80% of them singletons. These data belong to a study of blood T cells in healthy people across ages. General study results and limits: The fall in TCR beta diversity per million T cells was roughly linear with age.

The clonotype comes from a man aged 25 to 45 in good health. The sample comprised blood.

The CDR3 nucleotides are TGTGCCAGCAGTCACGAATTAGCTAACTATGGCTACACCTTC. Translating gives CASSHELANYGYTF. V usage is TRBV12-3 or TRBV12-4 and J usage is TRBJ1-2; D is unresolved. The CDR3 loop spans 14 amino acids. The V gene lost 5 bases and the J gene lost 0 bases, with 10 bases spanning the gap.